This T cell receptor (beta chain) was captured in a study of T-cell memory formation after mild COVID-19. Study summary: TCR clusters were mostly confined to one donor each. Study findings and constraints: Pre-infection memory contained some responding clones, which suggested that cross-reactive memory had joined.

TCRdb redid the calling of the 5' RACE reads with MiXCR, one entry per CDR3 protein. The sample includes approximately 500,000 distinct CDR3 sequences, 25% of them seen just once. Turning to this clonotype: Its antigen is unidentified.

This CDR3 has 13 residues. The trim removed 7 bases at V and 4 bases at J, leaving 6 bases unmatched. The sequenced sample was PBMCs or a T cell subset sorted from them (not recorded which). This clonotype was sampled from an adult woman who had mild COVID-19 (a few samples of this study predate the infection). Cell type and time point are not known. V gene TRBV12-3 or TRBV12-4 combines with J gene TRBJ1-1; 7 bases agree with TRBD1. This chain's CDR3 is CASNFDRATEAFF. Written as DNA, the CDR3 is TGTGCCAGCAATTTCGACAGGGCCACTGAAGCTTTCTTT.